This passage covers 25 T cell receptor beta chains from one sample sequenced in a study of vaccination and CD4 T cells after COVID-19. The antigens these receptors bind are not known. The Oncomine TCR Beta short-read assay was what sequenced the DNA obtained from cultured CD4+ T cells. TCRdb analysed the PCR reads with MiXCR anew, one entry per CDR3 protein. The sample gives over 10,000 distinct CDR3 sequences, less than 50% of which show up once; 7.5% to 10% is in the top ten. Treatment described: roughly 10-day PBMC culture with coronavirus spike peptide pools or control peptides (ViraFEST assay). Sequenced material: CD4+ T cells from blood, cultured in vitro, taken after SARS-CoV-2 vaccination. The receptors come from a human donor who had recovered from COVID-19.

CDR3: CASSLGDKYEQYF. The CDR3 nucleotides are TGTGCCAGCAGCTTGGGGGACAAGTACGAGCAGTACTTC. The rearrangement uses TRBV5-4 and TRBJ2-7; a weak D match, TRBD1 (6 bases). CDR1 and CDR2 from the germline V gene are SGHNT and YYREEE (reference sequence). V lost 0 bases and J 4 bases, leaving 8 bases between the germline ends. CDR3 length: 13 residues.

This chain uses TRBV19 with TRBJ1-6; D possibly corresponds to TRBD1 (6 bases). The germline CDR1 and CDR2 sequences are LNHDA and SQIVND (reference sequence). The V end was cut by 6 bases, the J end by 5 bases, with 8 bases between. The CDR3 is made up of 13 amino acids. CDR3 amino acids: CASRRQDNSPLHF. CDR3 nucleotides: TGTGCCAGTAGAAGACAGGATAATTCACCCCTCCACTTT.

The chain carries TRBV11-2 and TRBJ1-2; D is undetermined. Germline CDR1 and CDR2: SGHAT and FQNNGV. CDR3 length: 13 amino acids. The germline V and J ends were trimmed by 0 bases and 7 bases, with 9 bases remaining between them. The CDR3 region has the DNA TGTGCCAGCAGCTTAGAGGGGTCGTCTGGCTACACCTTC. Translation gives CASSLEGSSGYTF.

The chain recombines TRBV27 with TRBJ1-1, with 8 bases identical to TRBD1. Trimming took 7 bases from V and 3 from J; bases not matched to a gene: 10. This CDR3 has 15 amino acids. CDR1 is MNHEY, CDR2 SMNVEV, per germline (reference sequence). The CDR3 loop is CASNPSRGRYTEAFF. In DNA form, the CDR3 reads TGTGCCAGCAATCCAAGCAGGGGGCGGTACACTGAAGCTTTCTTT.

DNA of the CDR3: TGCAGTGCTAGAGTAGGGAACCAAGAGACCCAGTACTTC. Protein: CSARVGNQETQYF. V gene TRBV20-1 combines with J gene TRBJ2-5; the D is unclear. Germline loops: CDR1 DFQATT, CDR2 SNEGSKA (reference sequence). V shed 1 base and J shed 0 bases, with 6 bases lying between them. The CDR3 has 13 residues.

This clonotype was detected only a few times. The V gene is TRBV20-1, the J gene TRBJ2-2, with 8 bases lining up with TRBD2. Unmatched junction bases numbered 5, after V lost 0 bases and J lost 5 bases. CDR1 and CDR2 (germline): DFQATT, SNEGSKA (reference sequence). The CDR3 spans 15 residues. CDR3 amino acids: CSARDGGRTTGELFF. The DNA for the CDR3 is TGCAGTGCTAGAGATGGCGGGAGGACTACCGGGGAGCTGTTTTTT.

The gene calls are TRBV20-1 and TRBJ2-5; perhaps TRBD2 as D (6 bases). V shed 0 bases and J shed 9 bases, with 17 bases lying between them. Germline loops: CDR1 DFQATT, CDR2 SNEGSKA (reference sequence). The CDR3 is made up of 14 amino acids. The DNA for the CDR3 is TGCAGTGCTAGAGATTGGCGGGACCTCCGGGCCCAGTACTTC. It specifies CSARDWRDLRAQYF.

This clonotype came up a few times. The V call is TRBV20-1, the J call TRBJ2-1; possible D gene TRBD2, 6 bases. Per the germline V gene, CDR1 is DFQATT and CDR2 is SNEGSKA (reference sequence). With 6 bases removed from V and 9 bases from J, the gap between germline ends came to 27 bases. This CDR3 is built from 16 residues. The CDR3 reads CSARVRSSREGSEQFF. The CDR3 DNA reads TGCAGTGCGAGGGTCAGGTCTTCGCGGGAAGGCTCTGAGCAGTTCTTC.

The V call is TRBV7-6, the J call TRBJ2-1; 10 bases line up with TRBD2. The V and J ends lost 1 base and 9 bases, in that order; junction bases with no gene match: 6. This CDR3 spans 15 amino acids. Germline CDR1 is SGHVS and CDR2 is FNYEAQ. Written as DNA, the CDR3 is TGTGCCAGCAGCTTAGTAGCGGGAGGAGGCGGTGAGCAGTTCTTC. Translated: CASSLVAGGGGEQFF.

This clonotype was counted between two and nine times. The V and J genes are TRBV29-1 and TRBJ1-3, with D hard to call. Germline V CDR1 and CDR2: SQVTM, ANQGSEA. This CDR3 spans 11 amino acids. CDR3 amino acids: CRIDRGNTIYF. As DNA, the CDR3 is TGCAGGATCGACCGAGGGAACACCATATATTTT.

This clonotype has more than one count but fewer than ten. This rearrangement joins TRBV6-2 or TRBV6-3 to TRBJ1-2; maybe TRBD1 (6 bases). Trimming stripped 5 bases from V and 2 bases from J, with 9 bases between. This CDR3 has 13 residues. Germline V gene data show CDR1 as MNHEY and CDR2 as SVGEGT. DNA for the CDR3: TGTGCCAGCAGTGGAACAGGGAACTATGGCTACACCTTC. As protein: CASSGTGNYGYTF.

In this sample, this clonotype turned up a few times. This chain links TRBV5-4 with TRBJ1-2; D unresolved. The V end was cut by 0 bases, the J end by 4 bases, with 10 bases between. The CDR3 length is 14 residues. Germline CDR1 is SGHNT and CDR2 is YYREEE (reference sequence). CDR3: CASSLVGSGYGYTF. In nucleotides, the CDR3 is TGTGCCAGCAGCTTGGTCGGGTCGGGCTATGGCTACACCTTC.

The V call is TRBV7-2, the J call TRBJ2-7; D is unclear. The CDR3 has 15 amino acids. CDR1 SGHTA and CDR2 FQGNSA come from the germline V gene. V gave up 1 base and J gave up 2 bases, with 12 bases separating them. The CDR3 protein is CASSLGLGKAYEQYF. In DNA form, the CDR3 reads TGTGCCAGCAGCTTAGGTTTAGGCAAAGCCTACGAGCAGTACTTC.

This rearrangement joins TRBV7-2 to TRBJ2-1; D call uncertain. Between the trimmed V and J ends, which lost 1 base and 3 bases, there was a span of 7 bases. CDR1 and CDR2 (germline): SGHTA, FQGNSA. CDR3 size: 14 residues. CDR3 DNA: TGTGCCAGCAGCTTAGAGAGTAGCTACAATGAGCAGTTCTTC. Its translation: CASSLESSYNEQFF.

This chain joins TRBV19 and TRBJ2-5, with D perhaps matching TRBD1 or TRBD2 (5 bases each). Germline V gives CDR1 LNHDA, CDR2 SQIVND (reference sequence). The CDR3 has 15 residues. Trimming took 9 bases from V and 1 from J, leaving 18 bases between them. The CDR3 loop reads CASRALGGFQETQYF. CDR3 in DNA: TGTGCCAGCCGGGCCCTTGGGGGTTTCCAAGAGACCCAGTACTTC.

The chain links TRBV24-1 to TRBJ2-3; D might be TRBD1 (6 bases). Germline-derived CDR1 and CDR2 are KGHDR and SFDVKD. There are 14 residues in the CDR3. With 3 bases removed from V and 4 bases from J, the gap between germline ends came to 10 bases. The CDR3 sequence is CATSDVGGSDTQYF. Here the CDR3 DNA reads TGTGCCACCAGTGATGTTGGGGGCTCAGATACGCAGTATTTT.

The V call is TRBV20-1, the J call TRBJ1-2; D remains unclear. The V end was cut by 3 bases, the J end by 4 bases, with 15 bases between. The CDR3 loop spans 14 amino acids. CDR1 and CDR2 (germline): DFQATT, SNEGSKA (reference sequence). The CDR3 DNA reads TGCAGTGCTAGTGCCGGGCCATTACTCTATGGCTACACCTTC. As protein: CSASAGPLLYGYTF.

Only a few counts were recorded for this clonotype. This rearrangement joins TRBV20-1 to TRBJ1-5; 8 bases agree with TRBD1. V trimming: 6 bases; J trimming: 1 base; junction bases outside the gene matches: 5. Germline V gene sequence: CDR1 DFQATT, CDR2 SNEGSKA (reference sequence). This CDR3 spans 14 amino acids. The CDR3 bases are TGCAGTGCCACGACAGGGGCGAGCAATCAGCCCCAGCATTTT. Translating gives CSATTGASNQPQHF.

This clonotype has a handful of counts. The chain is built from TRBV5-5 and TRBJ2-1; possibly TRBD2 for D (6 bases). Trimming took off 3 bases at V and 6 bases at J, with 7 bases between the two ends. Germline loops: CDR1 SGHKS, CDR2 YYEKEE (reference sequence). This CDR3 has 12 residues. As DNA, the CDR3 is TGTGCCAGCAGCTGGGGGGTCAATGAGCAGTTCTTC. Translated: CASSWGVNEQFF.

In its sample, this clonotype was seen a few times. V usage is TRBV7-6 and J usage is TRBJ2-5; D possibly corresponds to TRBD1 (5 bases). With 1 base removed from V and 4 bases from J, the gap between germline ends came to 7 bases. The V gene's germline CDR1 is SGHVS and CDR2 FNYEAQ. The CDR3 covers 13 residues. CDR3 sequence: CASSLGQLETQYF. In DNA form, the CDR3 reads TGTGCCAGCAGCTTAGGACAGCTAGAGACCCAGTACTTC.

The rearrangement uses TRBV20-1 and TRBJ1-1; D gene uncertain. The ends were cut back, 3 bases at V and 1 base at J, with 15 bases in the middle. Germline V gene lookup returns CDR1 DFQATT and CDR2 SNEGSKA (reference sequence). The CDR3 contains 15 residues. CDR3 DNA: TGCAGTGCTAGTTGGTCTAGTGAGCCGAACACTGAAGCTTTCTTT. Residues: CSASWSSEPNTEAFF.

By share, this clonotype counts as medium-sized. CDR3 DNA sequence: TGTGCCAGCAGCATGGGACTAGCGGGTGGGGATACGCAGTATTTT. Protein: CASSMGLAGGDTQYF. The chain joins TRBV7-9 to TRBJ2-3, with TRBD2 matching 12 bases. Germline trimming cut 5 bases from V and 6 bases from J; bases unmatched to any gene: 6. CDR3 length: 15 residues. Germline CDR1 SEHNR, CDR2 FQNEAQ (reference sequence).

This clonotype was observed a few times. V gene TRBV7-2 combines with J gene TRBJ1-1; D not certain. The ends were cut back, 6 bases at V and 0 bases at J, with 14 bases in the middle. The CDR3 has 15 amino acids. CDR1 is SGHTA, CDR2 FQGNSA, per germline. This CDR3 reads CASRGLTDLNTEAFF. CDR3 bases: TGTGCCAGCAGAGGACTCACGGACTTGAACACTGAAGCTTTCTTT.

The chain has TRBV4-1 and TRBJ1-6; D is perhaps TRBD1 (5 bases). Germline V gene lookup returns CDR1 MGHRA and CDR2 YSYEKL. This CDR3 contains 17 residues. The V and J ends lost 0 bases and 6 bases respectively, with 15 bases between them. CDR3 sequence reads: CASSQDRGGARNSPLHF. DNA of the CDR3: TGCGCCAGCAGCCAAGATCGCGGAGGGGCGCGTAATTCACCCCTCCACTTT.

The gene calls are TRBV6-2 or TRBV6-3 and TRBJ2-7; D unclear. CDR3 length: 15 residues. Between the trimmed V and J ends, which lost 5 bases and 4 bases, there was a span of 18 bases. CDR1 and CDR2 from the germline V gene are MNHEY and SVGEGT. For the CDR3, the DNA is TGTGCCAGCAGTCACACCGGGTCTAGGGATTACGAGCAGTACTTC. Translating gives CASSHTGSRDYEQYF.